One and the same sample provided the 26 T cell receptor beta chains below, sequenced in a study of T cells in localized non-small cell lung cancer. Profiling relied on immunoSEQ multiplex PCR, and the TCRdb table lists in-frame clones only, not all of them. The sample lists tens of thousands of clones; around 92% were seen once. The sequencing used peripheral blood, collected before any cancer treatment. The receptors stem from a female donor over 55 with stage I lung adenocarcinoma.

This chain links TRBV5-6 with TRBJ2-2; D unresolved. Trimming pared 1 base from V and 1 base from J, leaving 11 bases between. Germline-derived CDR1 and CDR2 are SGHDT and YYEEEE. The CDR3 has 16 residues. In DNA form, the CDR3 reads TGTGCCAGCAGCTTGCGTACGTCAGGGAACACCGGGGAGCTGTTTTTT. The encoded protein is CASSLRTSGNTGELFF.

The J gene is TRBJ2-7, the V gene TRBV11-3; TRBD1 agrees at 8 bases. The CDR3 is 14 residues long. Germline CDR1 reads SGHNT; CDR2 reads YENEEA. With V trimmed by 5 bases and J by 6 bases, 9 bases remained unmatched. CDR3 protein: CASSATGVRGEQYF. Written as DNA, the CDR3 is TGTGCCAGCAGCGCGACAGGGGTACGGGGCGAGCAGTACTTC.

This sequence joins TRBV5-1 and TRBJ2-6, with D perhaps matching TRBD2 (5 bases). Trimming took 0 bases from V and 0 from J, leaving 13 bases between them. The CDR3 totals 18 residues. Germline lookup yields CDR1 SGHRS and CDR2 YFSETQ. The CDR3 DNA reads as TGCGCCAGCAGCTTGGGCGGGTCGGGGTCCTCTGGGGCCAACGTCCTGACTTTC. It encodes CASSLGGSGSSGANVLTF.

V and J are TRBV6-1 and TRBJ1-6; 7 bases agree with TRBD1. V trimming: 6 bases; J trimming: 10 bases; junction bases outside the gene matches: 9. The germline gives CDR1 MNHNS, CDR2 SASEGT. The CDR3 consists of 14 residues. The CDR3 protein is CASRSGTVGSPLHF. The CDR3 DNA follows: TGTGCCAGCAGGTCCGGGACAGTCGGATCACCCCTCCACTTT.

This clone was observed once. This chain joins TRBV4-2 and TRBJ1-5; 8 bases align to TRBD1. V gave up 5 bases and J gave up 0 bases; unmatched junction bases: 9. Germline values: CDR1 LGHNA, CDR2 YNFKEQ. The CDR3 contains 17 residues. The CDR3: CASSGLEDRASNQPQHF. The CDR3 DNA sequence: TGTGCCAGCAGCGGATTGGAGGACAGGGCTAGCAATCAGCCCCAGCATTTT.

The genes are TRBV29-1 and TRBJ2-3, with 8 positions matching TRBD2. The CDR3 runs to 16 residues. Germline V gene sequence: CDR1 SQVTM, CDR2 ANQGSEA. J was trimmed by 2 bases and V by 7 bases; bases with no gene match: 14. CDR3 sequence: CSASERGSSFTDTQYF. The CDR3 region has the DNA TGCAGCGCCTCCGAGCGGGGGTCCTCCTTCACAGATACGCAGTATTTT.

J is TRBJ2-7 and V is TRBV6-1; D is unresolved. Trimming stripped 7 bases from V and 2 bases from J, with 9 bases between. This CDR3 is 12 amino acids long. The germline V gene has CDR1 MNHNS and CDR2 SASEGT. The chain's CDR3 is CASNTATYEQYF. The CDR3, as DNA: TGTGCCAGCAATACAGCGACCTACGAGCAGTACTTC.

The chain uses TRBV14 and TRBJ1-2; a weak D match, TRBD1 (5 bases). V was trimmed by 2 bases and J by 5 bases, leaving 12 bases between them. CDR1 and CDR2 from the germline V gene are SGHDN and FVKESK. This CDR3 has 14 residues. CDR3 DNA sequence: TGTGCCAGCAGCCAACCCGGGACTAGTTATGGCTACACCTTC. This translates into CASSQPGTSYGYTF.

V is TRBV7-2 and J is TRBJ1-1; D is undetermined. Trimming left V 0 bases short and J 8 bases short, with 13 bases between. This CDR3 has 14 amino acids. Germline V lookup: CDR1 SGHTA, CDR2 FQGNSA. CDR3 nucleotides: TGTGCCAGCAGCTTAGCGGGTCGGGAAGGCGAAGCTTTCTTT. Translated, it gives CASSLAGREGEAFF.

This clone was counted a single time. This CDR3 reads CASRIDRDSYEQYF. The CDR3 DNA follows: TGTGCCAGCAGAATCGACAGGGACTCCTACGAGCAGTACTTC. The chain joins TRBV6-5 to TRBJ2-7, with 7 positions matching TRBD1. The trim removed 6 bases at V and 0 bases at J, leaving 5 bases unmatched. This CDR3 spans 14 amino acids. The germline gives CDR1 MNHEY, CDR2 SVGAGI.

The chain recombines TRBV7-9 with TRBJ2-1; D perhaps matches TRBD1 (6 bases). The germline gives CDR1 SEHNR, CDR2 FQNEAQ (reference sequence). With 5 bases removed from V and 4 bases from J, the gap between germline ends came to 18 bases. CDR3 length: 16 amino acids. The CDR3, as DNA: TGTGCCAGCAGCACAGACAGGCCCCGAAATTACAATGAGCAGTTCTTC. Its translation is CASSTDRPRNYNEQFF.

The chain uses TRBV4-3 and TRBJ1-2; no reliable D call. Per germline, CDR1 LGHNA and CDR2 YSLEER. V lost 0 bases and J lost 4, with 15 bases in between. The length of the CDR3 is 16 residues. The CDR3 bases are TGCGCCAGCAGCCAAGATCTGCCTCCTAATCCCTATGGCTACACCTTC. This gives the protein CASSQDLPPNPYGYTF.

The gene calls are TRBV10-3 and TRBJ1-1; D is unclear. The CDR3 contains 15 residues. Germline assignment: CDR1 ENHRY and CDR2 SYGVKD. V lost 6 bases, J lost 0 bases, and 14 bases lay in between. This CDR3 is CAISSQRDMNTEAFF. The CDR3, as DNA: TGTGCCATCAGCTCTCAGAGGGATATGAACACTGAAGCTTTCTTT.

This chain links TRBV5-1 with TRBJ1-4; D gene ambiguous. The CDR3 covers 14 residues. Between the trimmed V and J ends, which lost 0 bases and 2 bases, there was a span of 5 bases. Germline loops: CDR1 SGHRS, CDR2 YFSETQ. In DNA, the CDR3 is TGCGCCAGCAGCTTGGGACTGACTAATGAAAAACTGTTTTTT. This codes for CASSLGLTNEKLFF. The full variable domain, rest sourced from reference TRBV5-1 and TRBJ1-4, is KAGVTQTPRYLIKTRGQQVTLSCSPISGHRSVSWYQQTPGQGLQFLFEYFSETQRNKGNFPGRFSGRQFSNSRSEMNVSTLELGDSALYLCASSLGLTNEKLFFGSGTQLSVL.

J is TRBJ1-4 and V is TRBV7-8; TRBD1 might be the D (5 bases). Germline CDR1 reads SGHVS; CDR2 reads FQNEAQ. The CDR3 loop spans 14 amino acids. Trimming removed 3 bases at V and 4 bases at J, with 9 bases between. CDR3 nucleotide sequence: TGTGCCAGCAGCTTGGGGACCTATAATGAAAAACTGTTTTTT. Translation: CASSLGTYNEKLFF.

This rearrangement joins TRBV5-4 to TRBJ2-2; D is possibly TRBD1 (5 bases). The length of the CDR3 is 15 residues. V was trimmed by 1 base and J by 8 bases, leaving 15 bases between them. CDR1 and CDR2 (germline): SGHNT, YYREEE (reference sequence). The CDR3 DNA reads as TGTGCCAGCAGCTTGTGGGCCAGGGCGGAAGGGGAGCTGTTTTTT. This sequence encodes CASSLWARAEGELFF.

The chain carries TRBV30 and TRBJ1-6, with D perhaps TRBD1 (6 bases). The CDR3 loop spans 13 amino acids. Between the trimmed V and J ends, which lost 5 bases and 4 bases, there was a span of 9 bases. The germline CDR1 and CDR2 sequences are GTSNPN and SVGIG (reference sequence). CDR3 protein: CAWAGHYNSPLHF. The CDR3 DNA sequence: TGTGCCTGGGCGGGACATTATAATTCACCCCTCCACTTT.

CDR3 bases: TGTGCCAGCAGTGAAGCGTTCGGGACAGCTAATTCACCCCTCCACTTT. This sequence encodes CASSEAFGTANSPLHF. This rearrangement joins TRBV2 to TRBJ1-6; TRBD1 matches at 7 bases. Germline values: CDR1 SNHLY, CDR2 FYNNEI. The J segment lost 6 bases and the V segment lost 0 bases, leaving 5 bases of the junction unmatched. The CDR3 contains 16 residues.

This chain uses TRBV4-1 with TRBJ2-7, with TRBD1 matching 8 bases. The CDR3 is 14 amino acids. Germline assignment: CDR1 MGHRA and CDR2 YSYEKL. The V gene end was trimmed by 4 bases and the J gene end by 3 bases; junction bases not matched to a gene: 5. CDR3 bases: TGCGCCAGCAGCCTGGGGACAGGCAACTACGAGCAGTACTTC. The encoded protein is CASSLGTGNYEQYF.

In DNA, the CDR3 is TGTGCCAGCAGAAGTACCTCGACAGGGGGCACTGGCTACACCTTC. Translated: CASRSTSTGGTGYTF. The rearrangement joins TRBV11-2 to TRBJ1-2; 10 nucleotides match TRBD1. Losses at the gene ends were 6 bases for V and 7 bases for J; bases not matched to a gene: 11. CDR1 SGHAT and CDR2 FQNNGV come from the germline V gene. This CDR3 has 15 residues.

The chain links TRBV6-5 to TRBJ1-4, with 9 bases matching TRBD1. The ends lost 4 bases at V and 3 bases at J; junction bases unmatched: 6. The germline gives CDR1 MNHEY, CDR2 SVGAGI. This CDR3 spans 16 amino acids. The CDR3 DNA is TGTGCCAGCAGTTTACAGGGGGCGAAGCCTAATGAAAAACTGTTTTTT. Its translation: CASSLQGAKPNEKLFF.

The chain has TRBV5-1 and TRBJ2-1, with no clear D. Germline V gene lookup returns CDR1 SGHRS and CDR2 YFSETQ. This CDR3 has 13 amino acids. Trimming stripped 0 bases from V and 13 bases from J, with 14 bases between. CDR3 DNA sequence: TGCGCCAGCAGCTTGGCGCGGAATGACGTCCAGTTCTTC. Protein sequence: CASSLARNDVQFF. Full variable domain (remainder filled in from reference TRBV5-1 and TRBJ2-1): KAGVTQTPRYLIKTRGQQVTLSCSPISGHRSVSWYQQTPGQGLQFLFEYFSETQRNKGNFPGRFSGRQFSNSRSEMNVSTLELGDSALYLCASSLARNDVQFFGPGTRLTVL.

The CDR3 reads CASSLKGYGYTF. The CDR3, as DNA: TGTGCCAGCAGTTTGAAGGGGTATGGCTACACCTTC. The rearrangement uses TRBV28 and TRBJ1-2, with D perhaps matching TRBD1 (5 bases). The V end lost 3 bases, the J end lost 5 bases, and 7 bases lay between the germline ends. CDR3 length: 12 amino acids. The germline CDR1 and CDR2 sequences are MDHEN and SYDVKM.

The chain employs TRBV30 and TRBJ1-1, with TRBD1 as a possible D gene (6 bases). The CDR3 has 21 residues. Germline V gene sequence: CDR1 GTSNPN, CDR2 SVGIG (reference sequence). V lost 2 bases and J lost 4, with 35 bases in between. The DNA of the CDR3 is TGTGCCTGGAGTAAGGCTTCCGGACTCTACGCACTTCAGGGGACAAGCACTGAAGCTTTCTTT. It encodes CAWSKASGLYALQGTSTEAFF.

The chain has TRBV7-9 and TRBJ2-7, with 7 bases identical to TRBD2. Trimming cost V 5 bases and J 6 bases; bases outside gene matches: 10. This CDR3 region has 14 residues. Germline values: CDR1 SEHNR, CDR2 FQNEAQ (reference sequence). The CDR3 sequence is CASSPTGGGGEQYF. The DNA for the CDR3 is TGTGCCAGCAGCCCCACGGGGGGTGGGGGCGAGCAGTACTTC.

The rearrangement links TRBV13 to TRBJ2-1; 7 bases match TRBD2. Germline CDR1 is PRHDT and CDR2 is FYEKMQ (reference sequence). V shed 3 bases and J 4 bases; nucleotides not matched to a gene: 6. The CDR3 contains 15 residues. DNA for the CDR3: TGTGCCAGCAGCTTTCCAGCGGGGCTATACAATGAGCAGTTCTTC. It translates to CASSFPAGLYNEQFF. Complete variable domain (other parts from reference TRBV13 and TRBJ2-1): AAGVIQSPRHLIKEKRETATLKCYPIPRHDTVYWYQQGPGQDPQFLISFYEKMQSDKGSIPDRFSAQQFSDYHSELNMSSLELGDSALYFCASSFPAGLYNEQFFGPGTRLTVL.